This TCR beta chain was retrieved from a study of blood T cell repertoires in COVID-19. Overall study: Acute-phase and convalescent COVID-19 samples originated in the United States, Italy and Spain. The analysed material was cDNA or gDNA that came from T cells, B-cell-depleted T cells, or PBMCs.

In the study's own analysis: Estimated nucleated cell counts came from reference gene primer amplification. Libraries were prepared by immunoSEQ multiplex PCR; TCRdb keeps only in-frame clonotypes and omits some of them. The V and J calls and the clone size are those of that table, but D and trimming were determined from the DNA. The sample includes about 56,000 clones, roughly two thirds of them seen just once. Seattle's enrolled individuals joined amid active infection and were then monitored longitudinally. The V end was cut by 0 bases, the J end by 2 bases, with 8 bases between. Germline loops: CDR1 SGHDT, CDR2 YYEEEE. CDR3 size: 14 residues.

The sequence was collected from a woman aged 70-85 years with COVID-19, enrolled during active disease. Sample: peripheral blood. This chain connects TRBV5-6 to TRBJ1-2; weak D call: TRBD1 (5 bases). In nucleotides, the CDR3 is TGTGCCAGCAGCTTGGTACAGGCCAACTATGGCTACACCTTC. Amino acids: CASSLVQANYGYTF.